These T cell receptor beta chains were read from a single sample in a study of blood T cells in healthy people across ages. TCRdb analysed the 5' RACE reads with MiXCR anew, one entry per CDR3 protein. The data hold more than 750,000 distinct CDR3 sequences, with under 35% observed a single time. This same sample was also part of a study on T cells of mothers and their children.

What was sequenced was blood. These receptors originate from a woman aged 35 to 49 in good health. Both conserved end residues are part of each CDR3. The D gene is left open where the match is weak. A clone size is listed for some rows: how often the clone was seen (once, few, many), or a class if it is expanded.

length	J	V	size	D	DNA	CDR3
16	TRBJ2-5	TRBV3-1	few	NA	TGTGCCAGCAGCCAAGGCTTGACTGTCTACCAAGAGACCCAGTACTTC	CASSQGLTVYQETQYF
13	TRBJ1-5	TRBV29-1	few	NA	TGCAGCGCCGGATCGGGGGGGCGACAGCCCCAGCATTTT	CSAGSGGRQPQHF
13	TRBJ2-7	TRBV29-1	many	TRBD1	TGCAGCGTTCGTGGACAGGGCTCCTACGAGCAGTACTTC	CSVRGQGSYEQYF
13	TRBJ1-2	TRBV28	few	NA	TGTGCCAGCATCCCGATGGGGGCGCGTGGCTACACCTTC	CASIPMGARGYTF
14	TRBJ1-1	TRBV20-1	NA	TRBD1	TGCAGTGCTAGACCTCGACAGGGATGGACTGAAGCTTTCTTT	CSARPRQGWTEAFF
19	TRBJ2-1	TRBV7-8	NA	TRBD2	TGTGCCAGCAGCTTCCACCGACTAGCGGGGGGGCCTAACGGCAATGAGCAGTTCTTC	CASSFHRLAGGPNGNEQFF
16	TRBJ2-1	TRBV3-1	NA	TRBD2	TGTGCCAGCAGCCCTCGTAGTCACGGGGGGGCAGGTGAGCAGTTCTTC	CASSPRSHGGAGEQFF
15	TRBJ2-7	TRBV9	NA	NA	TGTGCCAGCAGCCAAGGGGGGGATAGCTCCTACGAGCAGTACTTC	CASSQGGDSSYEQYF
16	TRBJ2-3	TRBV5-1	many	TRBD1	TGCGCCAGCAGCTTGGTCAGGGGGCAATACACAGATACGCAGTATTTT	CASSLVRGQYTDTQYF
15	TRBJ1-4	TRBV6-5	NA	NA	TGTGCCAGCAGCCAAACCCAGGAGTTAGATGAAAAACTGTTTTTT	CASSQTQELDEKLFF
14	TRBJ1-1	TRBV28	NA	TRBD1	TGTGCCAGCGGGAAGGACAGGGGAGGCACTGAAGCTTTCTTT	CASGKDRGGTEAFF
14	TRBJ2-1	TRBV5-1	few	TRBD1	TGCGCCAGCAGCTTGGAGAGGGGGCAGTATGAGCAGTTCTTC	CASSLERGQYEQFF
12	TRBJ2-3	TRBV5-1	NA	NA	TGCGCCAGCAGCCAAACCAGTGATACGCAGTATTTT	CASSQTSDTQYF
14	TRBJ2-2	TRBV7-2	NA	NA	TGTGCCAGCAGTCCAAGGGGGAACACCGGGGAGCTGTTTTTT	CASSPRGNTGELFF
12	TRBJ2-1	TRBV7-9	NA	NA	TGTGCCAGCAGCCTCAACGGAATCGGGCAGTTCTTC	CASSLNGIGQFF
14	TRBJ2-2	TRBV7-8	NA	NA	TGTGCCAGCAGCTTAGGCTCAGCTACCGGGGAGCTGTTTTTT	CASSLGSATGELFF
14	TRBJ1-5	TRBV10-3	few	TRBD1	TGTGCCATCAGTGAGAGACAGGGAGGTCAGCCCCAGCATTTT	CAISERQGGQPQHF
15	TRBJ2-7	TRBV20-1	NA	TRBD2	TGCAGTGCTAGAGATGCACTAGCGGGGTCCTACGAGCAGTACTTC	CSARDALAGSYEQYF
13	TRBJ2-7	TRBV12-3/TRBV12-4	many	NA	TGTGCCAGCAGAGAGGCCCTCTCCTACGAGCAGTACTTC	CASREALSYEQYF
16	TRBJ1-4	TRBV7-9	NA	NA	TGTGCCAGCAGCCCCATTGCCCGGACGGACAATGAAAAACTGTTTTTT	CASSPIARTDNEKLFF
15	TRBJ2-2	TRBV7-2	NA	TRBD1	TGTGCCAGCAGCTTAGCGGACAGGATAACCGGGGAGCTGTTTTTT	CASSLADRITGELFF
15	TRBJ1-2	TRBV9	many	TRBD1	TGTGCCAGCAGCCCGGCCCCCCGGGACAGCTGGGGCTACACCTTC	CASSPAPRDSWGYTF
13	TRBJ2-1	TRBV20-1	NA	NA	TGCGGTGCCAGGAATCGACAGTACAATGAGCAGTTCTTC	CGARNRQYNEQFF
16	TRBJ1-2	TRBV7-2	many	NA	TGTGCCAGCAGCTCAACCCGACAGCCAGCTAACTATGGCTACACCTTC	CASSSTRQPANYGYTF
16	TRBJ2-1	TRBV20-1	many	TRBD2	TGCAGTGCTGGACACAGTGCGGGGGTTACCTACAATGAGCAGTTCTTC	CSAGHSAGVTYNEQFF
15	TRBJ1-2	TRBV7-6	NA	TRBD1	TGTGCCAGCAGCTTCGGGACAGGGGGTAGTGGTGGCTACACCTTC	CASSFGTGGSGGYTF
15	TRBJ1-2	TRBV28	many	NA	TGTGCCAGCAACCAACCGACAGAAGGGGTCTATGGCTACACCTTC	CASNQPTEGVYGYTF
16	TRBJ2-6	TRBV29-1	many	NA	TGCAGCGTTGCCCCAGGGGCGGATCGTGGGGCCAACGTCCTGACTTTC	CSVAPGADRGANVLTF
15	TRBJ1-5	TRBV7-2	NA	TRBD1	TGTGCCAGCAGCTCCGACAGGGGGCCGAGGCAGCCCCAGCATTTT	CASSSDRGPRQPQHF
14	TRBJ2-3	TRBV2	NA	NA	TGTGCCAGCAGTGAAGGGGCAGGGGAGGATACGCAGTATTTT	CASSEGAGEDTQYF
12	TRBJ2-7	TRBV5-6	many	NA	TGTGCCAGCAGCTACCCGCCCTACGAGCAGTACTTC	CASSYPPYEQYF
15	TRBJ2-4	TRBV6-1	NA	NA	TGTGCCAGCAGTGAGTTCTGGGTAGACAAAAACATTCAGTACTTC	CASSEFWVDKNIQYF
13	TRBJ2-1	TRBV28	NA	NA	TGTGCCAGCAGTTCTATTGGGGAGAATGAGCAGTTCTTC	CASSSIGENEQFF
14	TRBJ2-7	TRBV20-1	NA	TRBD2	TGCAGTGGACTAGCGGGAGGCTTAACCAACGAGCAGTACTTC	CSGLAGGLTNEQYF
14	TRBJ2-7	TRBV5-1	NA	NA	TGCGCCAGCAGCGGGCCCCAGGCCGGAGGGGCCCAGTACTTC	CASSGPQAGGAQYF
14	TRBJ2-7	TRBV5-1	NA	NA	TGCGCCAGCAGCCCCCCTTCGGACACCTACGAGCAGTACTTC	CASSPPSDTYEQYF
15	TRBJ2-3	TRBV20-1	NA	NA	TGCAGTGCTAGTACACGGACCTCCGCACCTGATACGCAGTATTTT	CSASTRTSAPDTQYF
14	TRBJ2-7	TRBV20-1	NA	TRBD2	TGCAGTGCTAGTGGGCCAGGACTAGGTTACGAGCAGTACTTC	CSASGPGLGYEQYF
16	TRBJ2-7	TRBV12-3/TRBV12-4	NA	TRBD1	TGTGCCAGCACCCCCGGGACAGGAGGAAAAGCAGGCGAGCAGTACTTC	CASTPGTGGKAGEQYF
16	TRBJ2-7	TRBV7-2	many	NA	TGTGCCAGCAGCCTTTCTCTCCGGGACCTCCACTACGAGCAGTACTTC	CASSLSLRDLHYEQYF
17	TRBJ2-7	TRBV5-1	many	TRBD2	TGCGCCAGCAGCTTGGGGGTACACAGCGGGGAAGCCTACGAGCAGTACTTC	CASSLGVHSGEAYEQYF
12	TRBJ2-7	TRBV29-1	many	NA	TGCAGCGTTGCCGGCGACTCCTACGAGCAGTACTTC	CSVAGDSYEQYF
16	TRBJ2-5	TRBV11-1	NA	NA	TGTGCCGGCAACCGACCCTTTCTGGGCGTAGGGGAGACCCAGTACTTC	CAGNRPFLGVGETQYF
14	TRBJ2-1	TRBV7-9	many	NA	TGTGCCAGCAGCCCCCATACTACCTACAATGAGCAGTTCTTC	CASSPHTTYNEQFF
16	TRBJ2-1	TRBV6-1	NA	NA	TGTGCCTGCAGTGGGCTAGCAGGGAGCTCCTACAATGAGCAGTTCTTC	CACSGLAGSSYNEQFF
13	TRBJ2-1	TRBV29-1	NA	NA	TGCAGCGTAACTAGGGACTCCTACAATGAGCAGTTCTTC	CSVTRDSYNEQFF
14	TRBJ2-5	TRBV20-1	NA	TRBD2	TGCAGTGCTAGGGGACTAGCGGGGGGTAATGAGCAGTACTTC	CSARGLAGGNEQYF
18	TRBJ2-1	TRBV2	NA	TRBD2	TGTGCCAGCAGTGAGAGGCGTCTAGCGGGGACCGGCTACAATGAGCAGTTCTTC	CASSERRLAGTGYNEQFF
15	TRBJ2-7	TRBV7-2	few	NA	TGTGCCAGCAGCTTAGGAGACGGGGGTTTGTACGAGCAGTACTTC	CASSLGDGGLYEQYF